The sequence of this TCR beta chain was determined in a study of regulatory T cells in long-lasting Graves disease. Time point indicated: newly diagnosed GD, antithyroid drugs for less than 3 months. There was RNA extracted from PBMCs, and the TCR library was made from it. Between the trimmed V and J ends, which lost 1 base and 2 bases, there was a span of 9 bases. Germline values: CDR1 SGDLS, CDR2 YYNGEE. CDR3 length: 14 residues. According to the study, TCR beta libraries were built with iRepertoire HTBI primers and CDR3-region Arm-PCR. TCRdb passed the multiplex PCR reads through MiXCR, listing each CDR3 protein once. Of fewer than 650,000 distinct CDR3 sequences listed, 15% to 20% are singletons. The same data also contributed to another study, on T cells in Graves' hyperthyroidism and ophthalmopathy. Turning to that study: Most expanded thyroid clonotypes above 0.001 recurred in blood.

J is TRBJ1-2 and V is TRBV9; D might be TRBD1 (5 bases). The sequence came from a man between 18 and 35 years old with Graves disease. The sample in question was peripheral blood mononuclear cells (PBMCs), obtained at new diagnosis, from a patient treated with antithyroid drugs. In DNA form, the CDR3 reads TGTGCCAGCAGCGTACGGGGGACCAACTATGGCTACACCTTC. Translation gives CASSVRGTNYGYTF.